This entry lists 23 T cell receptor beta chains sequenced from one sample in a study of vaccination and CD4 T cells after COVID-19. The antigens of these receptors remain unknown. Treatment meaning: approximately 10-day PBMC culture with coronavirus spike peptide pools or control peptides (ViraFEST assay). Cultured CD4+ T cell DNA underwent sequencing with the Oncomine TCR Beta short-read assay. TCRdb reanalysed the PCR reads using MiXCR and keeps one entry per CDR3 protein. This table holds some 25,000 distinct CDR3 sequences, more than 40% found once. What was sequenced was CD4+ T cells from blood, cultured in vitro. Receptors were obtained from a human donor who had recovered from COVID-19.

The gene calls are TRBV24-1 and TRBJ2-3; 7 nucleotides match TRBD2. Germline CDR1 and CDR2: KGHDR and SFDVKD. The CDR3 covers 18 residues. With V trimmed by 4 bases and J by 6 bases, 18 bases remained unmatched. The DNA of the CDR3 is TGTGCCACCAGTGACCGGGACGTTCGGAAGGGACTACATGATACGCAGTATTTT. Its translation: CATSDRDVRKGLHDTQYF.

This clonotype was observed a few times. The V gene is TRBV2, the J gene TRBJ1-6; possible D gene TRBD1, 5 bases. The CDR3 is 16 amino acids. The V gene's germline CDR1 is SNHLY and CDR2 FYNNEI. V dropped 8 bases and J dropped 5 bases, with 19 bases sitting between them. The DNA for the CDR3 is TGTGCCAGCGACCCCCAGGGTGGTAGTCATAATTCACCCCTCCACTTT. It is translated as CASDPQGGSHNSPLHF.

This clonotype has just one count. This chain links TRBV5-1 with TRBJ1-1, with D hard to call. This CDR3 region has 16 residues. V was trimmed by 4 bases and J by 1 base, leaving 17 bases between them. In germline, CDR1 is SGHRS, CDR2 YFSETQ. CDR3 in amino acids: CASSRDNSRGNTEAFF. The CDR3 bases are TGCGCCAGCAGCCGAGATAATTCGAGAGGGAACACTGAAGCTTTCTTT.

This chain connects TRBV19 to TRBJ2-3; 9 bases map to TRBD2. V shed 3 bases, J shed 11 bases, and the junction held 9 bases outside the gene matches. Germline CDR1 and CDR2: LNHDA and SQIVND (reference sequence). CDR3 length: 14 amino acids. The CDR3 sequence is CASSMVTSGRRQYF. Written as DNA, the CDR3 is TGTGCCAGTAGTATGGTAACTAGCGGGCGGAGGCAGTATTTT.

This clonotype occurred a few times. The gene calls are TRBV6-7 and TRBJ1-5; D perhaps matches TRBD1 (6 bases). TRBV6-7 is an ORF; its function is uncertain. Trimming shortened V by 0 bases and J by 8 bases, and 17 bases separated the two germline ends. The CDR3 contains 16 residues. The CDR3 coding sequence is TGTGCCAGCAGTTACTCGGGTCGGGGGGCAAGGGAGCCCCAGCATTTT. Translated, it gives CASSYSGRGAREPQHF.

This clonotype was seen only a few times. This chain joins TRBV20-1 and TRBJ1-2; perhaps TRBD1 as D (5 bases). The CDR3 is made up of 15 amino acids. Germline V gives CDR1 DFQATT, CDR2 SNEGSKA (reference sequence). The V end lost 4 bases, the J end lost 5 bases, and 20 bases lay between the germline ends. CDR3 nucleotide sequence: TGCAGTGCTAAACCTCCCCTTGGGACTGATTATGGCTACACCTTC. This encodes CSAKPPLGTDYGYTF.

This clonotype was found a few times. The rearrangement uses TRBV7-2 and TRBJ1-1, with D perhaps matching TRBD1 (6 bases). The germline V gene encodes CDR1 SGHTA and CDR2 FQGNSA. Trimming removed 5 bases at V and 10 bases at J, with 17 bases between. This CDR3 is 13 amino acids long. CDR3 in amino acids: CASSVQGTNGAFF. In DNA form, the CDR3 reads TGTGCCAGCAGCGTCCAGGGGACCAACGGAGCTTTCTTT. The full variable domain, completed using reference TRBV7-2 and TRBJ1-1, is GAGVSQSPSNKVTEKGKDVELRCDPISGHTALYWYRQSLGQGLEFLIYFQGNSAPDKSGLPSDRFSAERTGGSVSTLTIQRTQQEDSAVYLCASSVQGTNGAFFGQGTRLTVV.

V and J are TRBV6-1 and TRBJ1-1; the D is unclear. The CDR3 runs 11 residues. Germline V gives CDR1 MNHNS, CDR2 SASEGT. The V gene lost 7 bases and the J gene lost 1 base, with 4 bases spanning the gap. The CDR3 reads CASTKNTEAFF. For the CDR3, the DNA is TGTGCCAGCACGAAGAACACTGAAGCTTTCTTT.

In DNA form, the CDR3 reads TGTGCCAGCAGCTCAGACCGGGACAGACCGGCTTTCTTT. Its translation: CASSSDRDRPAFF. This chain uses TRBV7-2 with TRBJ1-1; 7 positions match TRBD1. The CDR3 is 13 amino acids. V gave up 4 bases and J gave up 11 bases; unmatched junction bases: 10. Germline CDR1 reads SGHTA; CDR2 reads FQGNSA.

The chain recombines TRBV11-3 with TRBJ2-7, with D perhaps TRBD1 (7 bases). The CDR3 loop spans 15 amino acids. V lost 11 bases, J lost 4 bases, and 24 bases lay in between. The germline CDR1 and CDR2 sequences are SGHNT and YENEEA. This chain's CDR3 is CALSPARGRIYEQYF. The CDR3 bases are TGTGCCCTATCGCCCGCCAGGGGGAGGATATACGAGCAGTACTTC.

The gene calls are TRBV20-1 and TRBJ1-2; D is ambiguous. The V end lost 3 bases, the J end lost 4 bases, and 9 bases lay between the germline ends. This CDR3 has 12 amino acids. Germline V lookup: CDR1 DFQATT, CDR2 SNEGSKA (reference sequence). CDR3 amino acids: CSASLWGYGYTF. CDR3 sequence (DNA): TGCAGTGCTAGTTTATGGGGCTATGGCTACACCTTC.

This chain joins TRBV19 and TRBJ1-1, with 9 bases identical to TRBD1. The trim removed 9 bases at V and 3 bases at J, leaving 14 bases unmatched. Germline lookup yields CDR1 LNHDA and CDR2 SQIVND (reference sequence). This CDR3 region has 16 residues. The CDR3 nucleotides are TGTGCCAGCCGGACAGGGGTTCGGCTTGCCCACACTGAAGCTTTCTTT. Amino acid sequence: CASRTGVRLAHTEAFF.

This rearrangement joins TRBV20-1 to TRBJ1-5, with TRBD1 matching 9 bases. The CDR3 length is 16 residues. Germline V CDR1 and CDR2: DFQATT, SNEGSKA (reference sequence). The V gene end was trimmed by 4 bases and the J gene end by 4 bases; junction bases not matched to a gene: 11. The CDR3 nucleotides are TGCAGTGCTAATCTAGGGACAGGGACCAATAATCAGCCCCAGCATTTT. This codes for CSANLGTGTNNQPQHF.

The rearrangement uses TRBV20-1 and TRBJ2-5; unclear D gene. This CDR3 region has 14 residues. Germline lookup yields CDR1 DFQATT and CDR2 SNEGSKA (reference sequence). Trimming cost V 2 bases and J 0 bases, with 10 bases left between them. Here the CDR3 reads CSARYGRNQETQYF. CDR3 sequence (DNA): TGCAGTGCTAGATATGGCAGGAACCAAGAGACCCAGTACTTC.

J is TRBJ2-2 and V is TRBV18; D unclear. The CDR3 extends over 14 amino acids. V lost 3 bases to trimming and J lost 6 bases, with 11 bases between them. The germline gives CDR1 KGHSH, CDR2 LQKENI. CDR3 in amino acids: CASSPFGSSGELFF. CDR3 DNA sequence: TGTGCCAGCTCACCTTTCGGCAGTTCCGGGGAGCTGTTTTTT.

This chain joins TRBV7-2 and TRBJ1-1; D is unresolved. The CDR3 has 14 amino acids. Trimming shortened V by 2 bases and J by 5 bases, and 12 bases separated the two germline ends. Germline V gene lookup returns CDR1 SGHTA and CDR2 FQGNSA. For the CDR3, the DNA is TGTGCCAGCAGCTTACAGAGTAAGGGAACTGAAGCTTTCTTT. It encodes CASSLQSKGTEAFF.

The CDR3: CASKLQGQETQYF. The CDR3 nucleotides read TGTGCCAGTAAGCTACAGGGCCAAGAGACCCAGTACTTC. This chain links TRBV19 with TRBJ2-5; the D gene is possibly TRBD1 (6 bases). This CDR3 is built from 13 residues. Trimming cost V 7 bases and J 1 base, with 10 bases left between them. Germline-derived CDR1 and CDR2 are LNHDA and SQIVND (reference sequence). Looking up the rest from reference TRBV19 and TRBJ2-5 gives the full variable domain: DGGITQSPKYLFRKEGQNVTLSCEQNLNHDAMYWYRQDPGQGLRLIYYSQIVNDFQKGDIAEGYSVSREKKESFPLTVTSAQKNPTAFYLCASKLQGQETQYFGPGTRLLVL.

This chain joins TRBV20-1 and TRBJ2-7; 9 bases align to TRBD1. The CDR3 covers 16 residues. V lost 2 bases, J lost 4 bases, and 12 bases stayed unmatched. Germline CDR1 DFQATT, CDR2 SNEGSKA (reference sequence). The CDR3 nucleotides read TGCAGTGCTAGAAGTCGAGAGAGGACAGGGGTTTACGAGCAGTACTTC. Protein product: CSARSRERTGVYEQYF.

This clonotype was seen more than once but under ten times. The chain uses TRBV19 and TRBJ1-5; 7 bases line up with TRBD1. Germline V gives CDR1 LNHDA, CDR2 SQIVND (reference sequence). There are 16 residues in the CDR3. The trim removed 6 bases at V and 5 bases at J, leaving 13 bases unmatched. The CDR3 reads CASSTLGDRVDQPQHF. CDR3 DNA sequence: TGTGCCAGTAGCACTCTTGGAGACAGGGTCGATCAGCCCCAGCATTTT.

V and J are TRBV7-8 and TRBJ2-5, with D perhaps TRBD2 (6 bases). Looked up from germline, CDR1 is SGHVS and CDR2 is FQNEAQ. V was clipped by 5 bases and J by 2 bases, with 21 bases between them. The CDR3 covers 17 residues. For the CDR3, the DNA is TGTGCCAGCAGCATCCGCGGGACTGCCCCAGCGCAAGAGACCCAGTACTTC. Amino acid sequence: CASSIRGTAPAQETQYF.

This clonotype was seen more than once but under ten times. The gene calls are TRBV10-3 and TRBJ1-6; TRBD1 agrees at 8 bases. The V and J ends lost 0 bases and 6 bases, in that order; junction bases with no gene match: 4. CDR3 length: 16 amino acids. Germline V CDR1 and CDR2: ENHRY, SYGVKD. This CDR3 is CAISESGDRGNSPLHF. CDR3 bases: TGTGCCATCAGTGAGTCGGGAGACAGGGGTAATTCACCCCTCCACTTT.

The chain is built from TRBV12-5 and TRBJ1-2; D is uncertain. The germline gives CDR1 LGHNT, CDR2 FRNRAP. V shed 4 bases and J shed 8 bases, with 11 bases lying between them. The CDR3 totals 12 residues. CDR3 in DNA: TGTGCTAGTGGTTCGACGGCGGGGGGCTACACCTTC. It translates to CASGSTAGGYTF. The full variable domain, rest sourced from reference TRBV12-5 and TRBJ1-2, is DARVTQTPRHKVTEMGQEVTMRCQPILGHNTVFWYRQTMMQGLELLAYFRNRAPLDDSGMPKDRFSAEMPDATLATLKIQPSEPRDSAVYFCASGSTAGGYTFGSGTRLTVV.

Note on this clonotype: At one end, the junction sequence differs from germline, possibly due to a read error. The chain employs TRBV6-1 and TRBJ2-7; D unresolved. Germline CDR1 reads MNHNS; CDR2 reads SASEGT. The CDR3 has 13 residues. DNA of the CDR3: TGTGCCAGCAGAGAAGGCGTACTGTACGAGCAGTACTTC. Protein sequence: CASREGVLYEQYF.